These T cell receptor beta chains were read from a single sample in a study of response to subunit inactivated influenza vaccine. MiXCR, run by TCRdb on the RT-PCR reads, gives a single entry per CDR3 protein. This sample has 750,000 to 850,000 distinct CDR3 sequences, with roughly 20% found just once. This specimen consisted of PBMCs from blood, obtained 5 days after vaccination. The receptor set was obtained from a middle-aged man who received an inactivated influenza vaccine. Each CDR3 is given with its conserved first and last residue. Fields, in order: CDR3 DNA, CDR3 protein, clone size, D gene, V gene, J gene. D genes are given only for firm matches. Some rows have no size entry. The others give once, few or many, or a class for an expanded clone.

cdr3_nt: TGTGCCAGCAGTTCCGGACAGGGCCAGACCCAGTACTTC
cdr3_aa: CASSSGQGQTQYF
clone_size: NA
d_call: TRBD1
v_call: TRBV6-6
j_call: TRBJ2-5

cdr3_nt: TGTGCCAGCAGTTACTTGTACATTCAGTACTTC
cdr3_aa: CASSYLYIQYF
clone_size: NA
d_call: NA
v_call: TRBV6-2/TRBV6-3
j_call: TRBJ2-4

cdr3_nt: TGCAGTGCCCCCCCGACAGGGACGGCCGGCGGGGAGCTGTTTTTT
cdr3_aa: CSAPPTGTAGGELFF
clone_size: NA
d_call: TRBD1
v_call: TRBV20-1
j_call: TRBJ2-2

cdr3_nt: TGTGCCAGCAGCCGGGCCTACGGATATCAAGAGACCCAGTACTTC
cdr3_aa: CASSRAYGYQETQYF
clone_size: many
d_call: NA
v_call: TRBV7-2
j_call: TRBJ2-5

cdr3_nt: TGTGCCAGCAGCGACCTAGCGGGAGTTCGCTACGAGCAGTACTTC
cdr3_aa: CASSDLAGVRYEQYF
clone_size: few
d_call: TRBD2
v_call: TRBV12-3/TRBV12-4
j_call: TRBJ2-7

cdr3_nt: TGCAGTGCTAGGGGGCTAGGACAGGGGGCGCGCGGGACCCAGTACTTC
cdr3_aa: CSARGLGQGARGTQYF
clone_size: NA
d_call: TRBD1
v_call: TRBV20-1
j_call: TRBJ2-5

cdr3_nt: TGCAGTGCCTATCTGGAGTATGAGCAGTTCTTC
cdr3_aa: CSAYLEYEQFF
clone_size: few
d_call: NA
v_call: TRBV20-1
j_call: TRBJ2-1

cdr3_nt: TGTGCCAGCAGCGTAGATCGTGGGAGTGGCAATGAGCAGTTCTTC
cdr3_aa: CASSVDRGSGNEQFF
clone_size: many
d_call: NA
v_call: TRBV9
j_call: TRBJ2-1

cdr3_nt: TGTGCCAGCAGAGAGGGGGCAGCTAATGAAAAACTGTTTTTT
cdr3_aa: CASREGAANEKLFF
clone_size: NA
d_call: TRBD1
v_call: TRBV12-3/TRBV12-4
j_call: TRBJ1-4

cdr3_nt: TGCGCCAGCAGCCAAAAGGGGAGGGCGGGAGGCTCCTCTGGGGCCAACGTCCTGACTTTC
cdr3_aa: CASSQKGRAGGSSGANVLTF
clone_size: NA
d_call: TRBD2
v_call: TRBV4-3
j_call: TRBJ2-6

cdr3_nt: TGTGCCATCAGCCGAGAGCACAATCAGCCCCAGCATTTT
cdr3_aa: CAISREHNQPQHF
clone_size: NA
d_call: NA
v_call: TRBV10-3
j_call: TRBJ1-5

cdr3_nt: TGTGCCAGCAGCGTAGGAGTTGGGCCCATGAACACTGAAGCTTTCTTT
cdr3_aa: CASSVGVGPMNTEAFF
clone_size: many
d_call: NA
v_call: TRBV9
j_call: TRBJ1-1

cdr3_nt: TGCGCCAGCAGCCAAGAAGTTTGGGGGGCTGCGAACACCGGGGAGCTGTTTTTT
cdr3_aa: CASSQEVWGAANTGELFF
clone_size: NA
d_call: NA
v_call: TRBV4-3
j_call: TRBJ2-2

cdr3_nt: TGTGCCAGCAGCCCAGTTTGGGTAGCGGAGAGATACAATGAGCAGTTCTTC
cdr3_aa: CASSPVWVAERYNEQFF
clone_size: few
d_call: NA
v_call: TRBV7-9
j_call: TRBJ2-1

cdr3_nt: TGTGCCATCAGTCAGGGGTCGATTTTTTCTGGAAACACCATATATTTT
cdr3_aa: CAISQGSIFSGNTIYF
clone_size: NA
d_call: NA
v_call: TRBV10-3
j_call: TRBJ1-3

cdr3_nt: TGTGCCAGCAGCTTAGAAGGTGGGAGATACATTCAGTACTTC
cdr3_aa: CASSLEGGRYIQYF
clone_size: NA
d_call: NA
v_call: TRBV7-2
j_call: TRBJ2-4

cdr3_nt: TGTGCCAGCACCCTTGGGACAGGGCGCTCCGAGCAGTACTTC
cdr3_aa: CASTLGTGRSEQYF
clone_size: NA
d_call: TRBD1
v_call: TRBV3-1
j_call: TRBJ2-7

cdr3_nt: TGCAGTGCTAGAGAGTTGCAGGCCGGGGACTATGGCTACACCTTC
cdr3_aa: CSARELQAGDYGYTF
clone_size: few
d_call: NA
v_call: TRBV20-1
j_call: TRBJ1-2

cdr3_nt: TGCAGTGCTAGACAGCAAAGATACCAAGAGACCCAGTACTTC
cdr3_aa: CSARQQRYQETQYF
clone_size: many
d_call: NA
v_call: TRBV20-1
j_call: TRBJ2-5

cdr3_nt: TGTGCCAGCAGTACTTCCGCAGATACGCAGTATTTT
cdr3_aa: CASSTSADTQYF
clone_size: NA
d_call: NA
v_call: TRBV28
j_call: TRBJ2-3

cdr3_nt: TGTGCCAGCAAATCGTTTAGCGGGGGTGGGAATGAGCAGTTCTTC
cdr3_aa: CASKSFSGGGNEQFF
clone_size: few
d_call: TRBD2
v_call: TRBV12-3/TRBV12-4
j_call: TRBJ2-1

cdr3_nt: TGCAGTGCGGTAGCGTTGAGCTCCTACAATGAGCAGTTCTTC
cdr3_aa: CSAVALSSYNEQFF
clone_size: few
d_call: NA
v_call: TRBV20-1
j_call: TRBJ2-1

cdr3_nt: TGTGCCAGCAGTTTCGGAGCTGGGACCTACGAGCAGTACTTC
cdr3_aa: CASSFGAGTYEQYF
clone_size: NA
d_call: NA
v_call: TRBV12-3/TRBV12-4
j_call: TRBJ2-7

cdr3_nt: TGTGCCACGGCCCGTCCGGGGCCTAATGAAAAACTGTTTTTT
cdr3_aa: CATARPGPNEKLFF
clone_size: NA
d_call: NA
v_call: TRBV10-3
j_call: TRBJ1-4

cdr3_nt: TGTGCCAGCAGCCCGGGGGGAGGTGACACAGATACGCAGTATTTT
cdr3_aa: CASSPGGGDTDTQYF
clone_size: NA
d_call: TRBD2
v_call: TRBV7-2
j_call: TRBJ2-3

cdr3_nt: TGTGCCAGCAGCGTAACCAGCACAGATACGCAGTATTTT
cdr3_aa: CASSVTSTDTQYF
clone_size: many
d_call: NA
v_call: TRBV9
j_call: TRBJ2-3

cdr3_nt: TGTGCCAGCAGTTACGGCCCGGACTACAACCAAGAGACCCAGTACTTC
cdr3_aa: CASSYGPDYNQETQYF
clone_size: NA
d_call: NA
v_call: TRBV6-5
j_call: TRBJ2-5

cdr3_nt: TGTGCCAGCAGCGAACGACTAGCCTCGGGTGAGCAGTTCTTC
cdr3_aa: CASSERLASGEQFF
clone_size: few
d_call: TRBD2
v_call: TRBV7-2
j_call: TRBJ2-1

cdr3_nt: TGCGCCAGCAGCGAAGCCGGGACTAGCCAAGAGACCCAGTACTTC
cdr3_aa: CASSEAGTSQETQYF
clone_size: many
d_call: TRBD2
v_call: TRBV5-1
j_call: TRBJ2-5